The 22 T cell receptor beta chains below come from one sample, sequenced in a study of post-analysis software for immune sequencing data. General study results and limits: Elevated frequency relative to controls characterized several TRBV segments in patients, TRBV5-6, TRBV5-1 and TRBV20-1 among them.

No antigen is known for these receptors. The library was made from cDNA and included unique molecular identifiers. TCRdb ran MiXCR on the PCR reads and lists one entry per CDR3 protein. The data show just over 250,000 distinct CDR3 sequences, 35% to 40% seen once. The sequencing sample was made of blood. The receptor source for this set is a girl between 5 and 17 years old with multiple sclerosis.

In its sample, this clonotype was seen many times. The genes are TRBV13 and TRBJ1-6, with D tentatively TRBD1 (5 bases). Germline CDR1 is PRHDT and CDR2 is FYEKMQ (reference sequence). V lost 1 base, J lost 7 bases, and 14 bases lay in between. The CDR3 runs to 16 residues. CDR3 protein: CASSLATGTGNSPLHF. The DNA for the CDR3 is TGTGCCAGCAGCTTAGCGACTGGAACAGGAAATTCACCCCTCCACTTT. The full variable domain, rest sourced from reference TRBV13 and TRBJ1-6, is AAGVIQSPRHLIKEKRETATLKCYPIPRHDTVYWYQQGPGQDPQFLISFYEKMQSDKGSIPDRFSAQQFSDYHSELNMSSLELGDSALYFCASSLATGTGNSPLHFGNGTRLTVT.

This clonotype was observed many times. The V and J genes are TRBV12-3 or TRBV12-4 and TRBJ1-5; 8 bases map to TRBD1. This CDR3 spans 15 amino acids. Trimming took 3 bases from V and 0 from J; bases not matched to a gene: 1. CDR3 sequence reads: CASSFQGASNQPQHF. The CDR3 region has the DNA TGTGCCAGCAGTTTTCAGGGGGCTAGCAATCAGCCCCAGCATTTT.

This clonotype came up many times. This chain connects TRBV6-5 to TRBJ2-3, with a possible D match to TRBD2 (5 bases). Trimming stripped 4 bases from V and 6 bases from J, with 11 bases between. There are 13 residues in the CDR3. CDR1 and CDR2 (germline): MNHEY, SVGAGI. This CDR3 is CASSFGKRDTQYF. Written as DNA, the CDR3 is TGTGCCAGCAGTTTCGGGAAGAGGGATACGCAGTATTTT.

About this clonotype itself: This may stem from a read error, because a much larger clone lies one nucleotide away. The gene calls are TRBV9 and TRBJ1-2; D remains ambiguous. This CDR3 region has 11 residues. The germline V gene encodes CDR1 SGDLS and CDR2 YYNGEE. Written as DNA, the CDR3 is TGTGCCAGCAGCGCCGGGTATGGCCACACCTTC. The encoded protein is CASSAGYGHTF.

This clonotype was picked up many times. This CDR3 is CASSEGEVVQETQYF. CDR3 in DNA: TGTGCCAGCAGTGAAGGGGAGGTCGTTCAAGAGACCCAGTACTTC. The chain uses TRBV6-1 and TRBJ2-5; D perhaps matches TRBD2 (6 bases). The CDR3 spans 15 residues. Germline V gene data show CDR1 as MNHNS and CDR2 as SASEGT. Trimming cost V 1 base and J 2 bases, with 11 bases left between them.

This clonotype was counted ten times or more. The chain employs TRBV6-2 or TRBV6-3 and TRBJ2-1; D is unresolved. The length of the CDR3 is 17 residues. Deletions cut 6 bases from V and 4 bases from J, with 22 bases between. Per germline, CDR1 MNHEY and CDR2 SVGEGT. The CDR3 nucleotides are TGTGCCAGCAGCCACTCCCGAGGAACCCTAACGTACAATGAGCAGTTCTTC. Its protein product is CASSHSRGTLTYNEQFF.

This clonotype was seen at least ten times. The chain recombines TRBV7-7 with TRBJ2-5; 8 positions agree with TRBD2. Germline CDR1 SSHAT, CDR2 FNYEAQ (reference sequence). The CDR3 sequence is 15 residues long. V shed 5 bases, J shed 1 base, and the junction held 6 bases outside the gene matches. This CDR3 is CASSLPGGAQETQYF. In DNA, the CDR3 is TGTGCCAGCAGCCTCCCCGGGGGGGCCCAAGAGACCCAGTACTTC.

This clonotype was counted a single time. This chain joins TRBV2 and TRBJ1-2; D is unclear. V gave up 2 bases and J gave up 0 bases, with 10 bases separating them. Looked up from germline, CDR1 is SNHLY and CDR2 is FYNNEI. This CDR3 contains 15 residues. The CDR3 region has the DNA TGTGCCAGCAGTGAAAGGGAGCGCCCTAACTATGGCTACACCTTC. Encoded protein: CASSERERPNYGYTF.

The rearrangement uses TRBV10-1 and TRBJ2-3; 7 nucleotides line up with TRBD1. CDR1 and CDR2 from the germline V gene are WNHNN and SYGVQD (reference sequence). CDR3 length: 15 residues. Trimming at V came to 2 bases and at J to 1 base, leaving 3 bases not matched to a gene. The CDR3 bases are TGCGCCAGCAGTGAGGGGACAGTAGGCACAGATACGCAGTATTTT. This gives the protein CASSEGTVGTDTQYF.

The table lists this clonotype with many counts. This chain connects TRBV24-1 to TRBJ1-5; D not certain. The CDR3 sequence is 12 residues long. The germline V gene has CDR1 KGHDR and CDR2 SFDVKD. The germline V and J ends were trimmed by 3 bases and 5 bases, with 4 bases remaining between them. CDR3 DNA: TGTGCCACCAGTGATGCCGATCAGCCCCAGCATTTT. Protein sequence: CATSDADQPQHF.

A note on this clonotype: One base away lies a much larger clone, so this may be a sequencing read error. The chain is built from TRBV10-3 and TRBJ2-5, with D hard to call. V was shortened by 0 bases and J by 11 bases, with 25 bases between the two germline ends. The CDR3 extends over 17 amino acids. Per germline, CDR1 ENHRY and CDR2 SYGVKD. The CDR3 DNA is TGTGCCATCAGTGAGTCGGTGGCAGGCACGCGATTCAATGAGCAGTACTTC. Residues: CAISESVAGTRFNEQYF.

The genes are TRBV7-2 and TRBJ2-2; the match to TRBD1 covers 10 bases. The CDR3 contains 16 residues. The germline V gene has CDR1 SGHTA and CDR2 FQGNSA. Trimming removed 6 bases from V and 2 bases from J; junction bases left unmatched: 6. Here the CDR3 reads CASRIDRGPNTGELFF. The CDR3 DNA reads TGTGCCAGCAGGATAGACAGGGGGCCCAACACCGGGGAGCTGTTTTTT.

In its sample, this clonotype was seen many times. The chain has TRBV5-1 and TRBJ2-1, with TRBD1 identical over 9 bases. With 1 base clipped from V and 4 bases from J, the junction kept 6 bases outside the gene matches. Germline V lookup: CDR1 SGHRS, CDR2 YFSETQ. The CDR3 has 16 residues. The CDR3 region is CASSLTGGRFYNEQFF. The CDR3 bases are TGCGCCAGCAGCTTGACAGGGGGCCGCTTTTACAATGAGCAGTTCTTC.

Concerning this clonotype: This may be a read error, as it is one base from a much larger clone. This chain uses TRBV29-1 with TRBJ2-5; the match to TRBD1 covers 8 bases. There are 14 residues in the CDR3. Germline loops: CDR1 SQVTM, CDR2 ANQGSEA. The ends lost 2 bases at V and 11 bases at J; junction bases unmatched: 13. The CDR3 reads CSVERDRNSNEQYF. Here the CDR3 DNA reads TGCAGCGTTGAAAGGGACAGGAATAGCAATGAGCAGTACTTC.

The rearrangement links TRBV12-3 or TRBV12-4 to TRBJ2-3, with TRBD1 identical over 7 bases. The CDR3 has 16 residues. V was pared by 6 bases and J by 1 base, with 10 bases of the junction left unmatched. The CDR3 region is CASSPLTGVGTDTQYF. The CDR3 DNA reads TGTGCCAGCAGCCCCCTCACAGGGGTAGGCACAGATACGCAGTATTTT.

This clonotype was seen at least ten times. J is TRBJ2-4 and V is TRBV5-6, with 13 positions matching TRBD2. After removal of 4 bases from V and 4 bases from J, the junction contained 5 bases not matched to a gene. Germline V CDR1 and CDR2: SGHDT, YYEEEE. The CDR3 loop spans 16 amino acids. As DNA, the CDR3 is TGTGCCAGCAGCCACACACTAGCGGGAGGGAAAAACATTCAGTACTTC. Its translation: CASSHTLAGGKNIQYF.

The rearrangement joins TRBV5-1 to TRBJ2-7, with D perhaps TRBD1 (6 bases). The length of the CDR3 is 13 residues. Per germline, CDR1 SGHRS and CDR2 YFSETQ. V was cut by 0 bases and J by 4 bases, with 8 bases left in between. CDR3 sequence reads: CASSLAQGYEQYF. The CDR3 region has the DNA TGCGCCAGCAGCTTGGCTCAGGGGTACGAGCAGTACTTC. Full variable domain (outside the CDR3, taken from reference TRBV5-1 and TRBJ2-7): KAGVTQTPRYLIKTRGQQVTLSCSPISGHRSVSWYQQTPGQGLQFLFEYFSETQRNKGNFPGRFSGRQFSNSRSEMNVSTLELGDSALYLCASSLAQGYEQYFGPGTRLTVT.

The chain combines TRBV5-1 with TRBJ2-1; weak D call: TRBD1 (5 bases). V lost 7 bases to trimming and J lost 8 bases, with 16 bases between them. The CDR3 is 13 amino acids. CDR1 and CDR2 (germline): SGHRS, YFSETQ. CDR3 in amino acids: CASEGPWGDEQFF. The CDR3 DNA is TGCGCCAGCGAAGGGCCTTGGGGCGATGAGCAGTTCTTC.

The table lists this clonotype with a few counts. J is TRBJ2-1 and V is TRBV9; 13 bases fit TRBD2. CDR3 size: 16 residues. Germline-derived CDR1 and CDR2 are SGDLS and YYNGEE. Losses at the gene ends were 4 bases for V and 5 bases for J; bases not matched to a gene: 6. The CDR3 loop is CASSTRTSGGNNEQFF. The CDR3 DNA is TGTGCCAGCAGCACCCGGACTAGCGGGGGCAACAATGAGCAGTTCTTC.

There are a few counts of this clonotype. This chain joins TRBV12-5 and TRBJ2-7, with D perhaps being TRBD1 or TRBD2 (5 bases each). Germline loops: CDR1 LGHNT, CDR2 FRNRAP. There are 15 residues in the CDR3. With 6 bases removed from V and 0 bases from J, the gap between germline ends came to 15 bases. CDR3 region: CASGDRGLYSYEQYF. CDR3 DNA: TGTGCTAGTGGGGACCGGGGCCTCTACTCCTACGAGCAGTACTTC.

The sample holds a few counts of this clonotype. V usage is TRBV12-3 or TRBV12-4 and J usage is TRBJ1-3; D unclear. The CDR3 runs to 14 residues. V was clipped by 3 bases and J by 3 bases, with 9 bases between them. In DNA, the CDR3 is TGTGCCAGCAGTTTCGGGCAACGTGGAAACACCATATATTTT. Its protein is CASSFGQRGNTIYF.

This clonotype was detected ten times or more. V usage is TRBV7-8 and J usage is TRBJ1-6; D not certain. V was cut by 2 bases and J by 10 bases, with 12 bases left in between. The CDR3 length is 14 residues. CDR1 and CDR2 (germline): SGHVS, FQNEAQ. The CDR3 protein is CASSLSGGGSPLHF. As DNA, the CDR3 is TGTGCCAGCAGCTTAAGTGGTGGTGGCTCACCCCTCCACTTT.